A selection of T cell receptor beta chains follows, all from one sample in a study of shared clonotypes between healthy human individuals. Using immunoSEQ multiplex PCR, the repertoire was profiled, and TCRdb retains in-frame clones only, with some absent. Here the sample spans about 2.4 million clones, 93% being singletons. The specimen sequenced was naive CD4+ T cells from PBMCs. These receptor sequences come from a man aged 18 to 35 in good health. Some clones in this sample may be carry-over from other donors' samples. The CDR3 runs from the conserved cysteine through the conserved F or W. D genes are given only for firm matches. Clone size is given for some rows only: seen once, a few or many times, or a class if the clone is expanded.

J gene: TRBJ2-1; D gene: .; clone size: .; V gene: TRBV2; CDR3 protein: CASSVYNGQNEQFF; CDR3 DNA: TGTGCCAGCAGTGTCTATAATGGGCAGAATGAGCAGTTCTTC
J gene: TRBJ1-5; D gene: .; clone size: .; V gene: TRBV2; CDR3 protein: CASRDDSQVVIQHF; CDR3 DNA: TGTGCCAGCAGAGATGACAGCCAGGTAGTGATCCAGCATTTT
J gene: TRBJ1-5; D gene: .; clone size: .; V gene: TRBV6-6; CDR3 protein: CASRSPDRKQNQPQHF; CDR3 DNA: TGTGCCAGCAGATCCCCCGACCGGAAACAAAATCAGCCCCAGCATTTT
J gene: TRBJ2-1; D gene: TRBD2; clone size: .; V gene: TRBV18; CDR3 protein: CASSGGSSTNEQFF; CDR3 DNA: TGTGCCAGTTCCGGCGGGAGTTCGACTAATGAGCAGTTCTTC
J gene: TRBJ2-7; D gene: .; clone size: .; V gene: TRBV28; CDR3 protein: CASSLLEGGWDEQYF; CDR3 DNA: TGTGCCAGCAGTTTATTGGAGGGGGGTTGGGACGAGCAGTACTTC
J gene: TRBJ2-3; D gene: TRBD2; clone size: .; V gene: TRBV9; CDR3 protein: CASSVGGSGTDTQYF; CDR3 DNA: TGTGCCAGCAGCGTAGGCGGGAGTGGTACAGATACGCAGTATTTT
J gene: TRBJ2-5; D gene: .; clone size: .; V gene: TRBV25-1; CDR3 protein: CASSRSPQETQYF; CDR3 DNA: TGTGCCAGCAGTAGGTCACCTCAAGAGACCCAGTACTTC
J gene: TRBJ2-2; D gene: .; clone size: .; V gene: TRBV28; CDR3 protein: CASSITGNTGELFF; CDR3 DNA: TGTGCCAGCAGTATTACAGGGAACACCGGGGAGCTGTTTTTT
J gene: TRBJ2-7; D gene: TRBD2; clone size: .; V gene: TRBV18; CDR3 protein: CASSPQLAGVSYEQYF; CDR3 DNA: TGTGCCAGCTCACCCCAACTAGCGGGAGTGTCCTACGAGCAGTACTTC
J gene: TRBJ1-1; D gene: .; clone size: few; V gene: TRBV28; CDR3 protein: CASSLLNTEAFF; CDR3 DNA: TGTGCCAGCAGTTTGCTGAACACTGAAGCTTTCTTT
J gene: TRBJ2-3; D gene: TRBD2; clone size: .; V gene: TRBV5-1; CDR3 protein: CASSLSGRTDTQYF; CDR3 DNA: TGCGCCAGCAGCTTGAGCGGGAGAACAGATACGCAGTATTTT
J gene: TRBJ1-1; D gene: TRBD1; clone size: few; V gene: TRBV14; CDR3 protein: CASSQTGSHAFF; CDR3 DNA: TGTGCCAGCAGCCAGACAGGGTCTCATGCTTTCTTT
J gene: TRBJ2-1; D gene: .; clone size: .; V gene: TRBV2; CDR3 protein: CASRGLDNEQFF; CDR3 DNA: TGTGCCAGCAGGGGCCTAGACAATGAGCAGTTCTTC
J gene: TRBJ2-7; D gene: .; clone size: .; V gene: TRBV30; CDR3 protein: CAWSVSGLSYEQYF; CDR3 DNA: TGTGCCTGGAGTGTAAGCGGACTCTCCTACGAGCAGTACTTC
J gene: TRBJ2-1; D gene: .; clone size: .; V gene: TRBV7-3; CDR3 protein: CASSQDPSSSNEQFF; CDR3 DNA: TGTGCCAGCAGCCAGGACCCTAGCAGCTCCAATGAGCAGTTCTTC
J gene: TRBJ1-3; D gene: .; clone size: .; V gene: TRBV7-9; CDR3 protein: CASSPPVSSGNTIYF; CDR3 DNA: TGTGCCAGCAGCCCACCTGTCAGCTCTGGAAACACCATATATTTT